This T cell receptor (beta chain) was identified in a study of T cell responses to AZD1222 COVID-19 vaccine. Overall study: Pooling of second doses given at about 4 or about 12 weeks was done.

About this clone: Its specificity is unknown.

Trimming pared 7 bases from V and 0 bases from J, leaving 15 bases between. The CDR3 runs to 16 residues. CDR1 is KGHDR and CDR2 is SFDVKD in the germline V gene. General study points: Following two doses of AZD1222, Spike-specific TCR breadth and depth rose. Clonal diversity was possibly underestimated, and the donors were mostly white British, with more females.

The table came from immunoSEQ multiplex PCR; TCRdb's copy has only in-frame clones and leaves some out. The data show approximately 180,000 clones, about 89% seen once. The receptor was derived from an adult in good health. The chain combines TRBV24-1 with TRBJ1-5; TRBD1 might be the D (5 bases). Sequencing was performed on peripheral blood, taken on day 0 of AZD1222 vaccination. The CDR3 spells CATSTAGRNSNQPQHF. The DNA for the CDR3 is TGTGCCACCAGCACGGCAGGGAGAAATAGCAATCAGCCCCAGCATTTT.